This entry lists 32 T cell receptor beta chains sequenced from one sample in a study of shared clonotypes between healthy human individuals. TCRdb's table, derived via immunoSEQ multiplex PCR, lists solely in-frame clones and lacks some. The sample contains about a million clones, over 75% of which appear only once. The sample taken for sequencing was memory CD4+ T cells sorted from blood. Subset noted: CD45RA-negative fraction. The origin of the receptors is a man between 18 and 29 years old in good health.

This chain links TRBV5-1 with TRBJ2-2, with 9 bases aligning to TRBD2. Germline trimming cut 4 bases from V and 4 bases from J; bases unmatched to any gene: 11. CDR3 length: 17 residues. From germline, CDR1 is SGHRS and CDR2 YFSETQ. CDR3 in amino acids: CASSPKAGGGRTGELFF. CDR3 sequence (DNA): TGCGCCAGCAGCCCCAAAGCGGGGGGCGGTCGCACCGGGGAGCTGTTTTTT.

This sequence joins TRBV6-1 and TRBJ2-7, with 10 positions matching TRBD2. From germline, CDR1 is MNHNS and CDR2 SASEGT. The V segment lost 2 bases and the J segment 4 bases; nucleotides outside the gene matches: 14. CDR3 length: 18 residues. CDR3 in amino acids: CASSERLAGVTPLYEQYF. The CDR3 nucleotides are TGTGCCAGCAGTGAACGGCTAGCGGGAGTAACACCTTTATACGAGCAGTACTTC.

As regards this clone: A far larger clone is off by one base, so a read error is likely. The chain is built from TRBV27 and TRBJ1-2; the match to TRBD1 covers 7 bases. V lost 4 bases to trimming and J lost 1 base; unmatched junction nucleotides: 6. The CDR3 is 15 amino acids. Germline V gives CDR1 MNHEY, CDR2 SMNVEV (reference sequence). The DNA for the CDR3 is TGTGCCAGCAGTTATTCAGGGGGGGGTAACTATGGCTACACCTTC. Translating it yields CASSYSGGGNYGYTF.

This rearrangement joins TRBV2 to TRBJ1-1, with D possibly matching TRBD1 (6 bases). Germline V CDR1 and CDR2: SNHLY, FYNNEI. V was cut by 7 bases and J by 0 bases, with 15 bases left in between. The CDR3 totals 15 residues. The CDR3 nucleotides read TGTGCCAGCATCTCCCAGACAGGAATGAACACTGAAGCTTTCTTT. Translated, it gives CASISQTGMNTEAFF.

The chain has TRBV30 and TRBJ2-1; the D gene is possibly TRBD2 (5 bases). The germline V gene has CDR1 GTSNPN and CDR2 SVGIG (reference sequence). The CDR3 extends over 16 amino acids. V shed 0 bases and J shed 4 bases, with 16 bases lying between them. The CDR3 loop reads CAWSVVRPAAYNEQFF. The CDR3 DNA sequence: TGTGCCTGGAGTGTAGTGCGCCCAGCGGCGTACAATGAGCAGTTCTTC.

The count of this clone is one. The CDR3 sequence: CASSFTGVVAGNTIYF. CDR3 bases: TGCGCCAGCAGCTTCACAGGGGTGGTTGCTGGAAACACCATATATTTT. The rearrangement uses TRBV5-1 and TRBJ1-3, with 7 bases lining up with TRBD1. CDR3 length equals 16 residues. In germline, CDR1 is SGHRS, CDR2 YFSETQ. The V and J ends lost 2 bases and 2 bases, in that order; junction bases with no gene match: 7.

Note on this clone: The sample has other DNA sequences that encode this CDR3 too. The chain links TRBV30 to TRBJ2-5, with no clear D. The V end lost 3 bases, the J end lost 2 bases, and 10 bases lay between the germline ends. The CDR3 has 13 residues. Per germline, CDR1 GTSNPN and CDR2 SVGIG (reference sequence). The CDR3 region is CAWSGQKQETQYF. The DNA of the CDR3 is TGTGCCTGGAGCGGGCAGAAACAAGAGACCCAGTACTTC.

The V call is TRBV2, the J call TRBJ1-6; 7 bases match TRBD1. The CDR3 runs to 15 residues. Trimming took 3 bases from V and 11 from J; bases not matched to a gene: 10. Germline V gene lookup returns CDR1 SNHLY and CDR2 FYNNEI. In DNA, the CDR3 is TGTGCCAGCAGTGAGTCCCGGGACAGAAATACACCCCTCCACTTT. Amino acids: CASSESRDRNTPLHF.

This rearrangement joins TRBV11-2 to TRBJ2-2, with D perhaps matching TRBD1 or TRBD2 (5 bases each). Trimming removed 8 bases at V and 7 bases at J, with 14 bases between. Germline V gene lookup returns CDR1 SGHAT and CDR2 FQNNGV. The CDR3 covers 13 residues. As DNA, the CDR3 is TGTGCCAGCCGGGGCAAGGGTTTCGGGGAGCTGTTTTTT. This encodes CASRGKGFGELFF.

The rearrangement uses TRBV13 and TRBJ2-5, with TRBD2 matching 8 bases. CDR1 PRHDT and CDR2 FYEKMQ come from the germline V gene (reference sequence). The CDR3 is 15 residues long. J was trimmed by 9 bases and V by 0 bases; bases with no gene match: 9. The CDR3 protein is CASSLGRDGGAPQYF. The CDR3, as DNA: TGTGCCAGCAGCTTAGGCCGAGACGGGGGGGCCCCCCAGTACTTC. Filled out from reference TRBV13 and TRBJ2-5, the complete variable domain reads AAGVIQSPRHLIKEKRETATLKCYPIPRHDTVYWYQQGPGQDPQFLISFYEKMQSDKGSIPDRFSAQQFSDYHSELNMSSLELGDSALYFCASSLGRDGGAPQYFGPGTRLLVL.

This chain links TRBV4-1 with TRBJ2-3; no clear D. CDR1 MGHRA and CDR2 YSYEKL come from the germline V gene. With 5 bases removed from V and 6 bases from J, the gap between germline ends came to 15 bases. The CDR3 is 14 residues long. CDR3 residues: CASSYRVPGDTQYF. CDR3 nucleotides: TGCGCCAGCAGCTACCGGGTCCCGGGTGATACGCAGTATTTT.

This clone came up once. The DNA of the CDR3 is TGTGCCAGCGTCTCTGGGGCCAACGTCCTGACTTTC. Protein: CASVSGANVLTF. The chain joins TRBV25-1 to TRBJ2-6; D remains ambiguous. In germline, CDR1 is MGHDK, CDR2 SYGVNS. V lost 8 bases to trimming and J lost 0 bases, with 2 bases between them. This CDR3 is built from 12 residues.

The rearrangement links TRBV29-1 to TRBJ1-1; 8 nucleotides align to TRBD1. Trimming at V came to 6 bases and at J to 5 bases, leaving 14 bases not matched to a gene. This CDR3 region has 15 residues. Germline V CDR1 and CDR2: SQVTM, ANQGSEA. The CDR3 protein is CSVESSTGGGTEAFF. The DNA for the CDR3 is TGCAGCGTCGAATCCTCTACAGGGGGAGGAACTGAAGCTTTCTTT.

This chain links TRBV10-3 with TRBJ2-6; D call uncertain. The CDR3 sequence is 12 residues long. Trimming cost V 10 bases and J 4 bases, with 8 bases left between them. Germline V lookup: CDR1 ENHRY, CDR2 SYGVKD. CDR3 amino acids: CATAEGANVLTF. DNA for the CDR3: TGTGCCACGGCGGAAGGGGCCAACGTCCTGACTTTC.

The chain is built from TRBV2 and TRBJ2-7; 8 bases line up with TRBD2. This CDR3 comprises 15 residues. V was clipped by 4 bases and J by 0 bases; unmatched bases: 5. Germline CDR1 and CDR2: SNHLY and FYNNEI. CDR3 region: CASSATTSVSYEQYF. As DNA, the CDR3 is TGTGCCAGCAGTGCGACGACTAGCGTCTCCTACGAGCAGTACTTC. The full variable domain, rest sourced from reference TRBV2 and TRBJ2-7, is EPEVTQTPSHQVTQMGQEVILRCVPISNHLYFYWYRQILGQKVEFLVSFYNNEISEKSEIFDDQFSVERPDGSNFTLKIRSTKLEDSAMYFCASSATTSVSYEQYFGPGTRLTVT.

The chain carries TRBV30 and TRBJ1-2, with D uncertain. The CDR3 has 13 residues. The germline V gene has CDR1 GTSNPN and CDR2 SVGIG (reference sequence). V lost 2 bases and J 2 bases, leaving 9 bases between the germline ends. The CDR3 loop reads CAWSFRENYGYTF. The CDR3 DNA sequence: TGTGCCTGGAGTTTCCGGGAGAACTATGGCTACACCTTC.

The rearrangement uses TRBV5-1 and TRBJ1-5; D perhaps matches TRBD1 (5 bases). Trimming took 0 bases from V and 6 from J, leaving 13 bases between them. Germline loops: CDR1 SGHRS, CDR2 YFSETQ. The CDR3 extends over 15 amino acids. CDR3 amino acids: CASSLAGQGGQPQHF. In DNA form, the CDR3 reads TGCGCCAGCAGCTTGGCGGGTCAGGGCGGTCAGCCCCAGCATTTT. The full variable domain, rest sourced from reference TRBV5-1 and TRBJ1-5, is KAGVTQTPRYLIKTRGQQVTLSCSPISGHRSVSWYQQTPGQGLQFLFEYFSETQRNKGNFPGRFSGRQFSNSRSEMNVSTLELGDSALYLCASSLAGQGGQPQHFGDGTRLSIL.

V gene TRBV7-9 combines with J gene TRBJ2-1; 12 bases are a match to TRBD2. CDR1 is SEHNR, CDR2 FQNEAQ, per germline (reference sequence). Trimming cost V 9 bases and J 8 bases; bases outside gene matches: 8. The CDR3 consists of 14 residues. The CDR3 nucleotides read TGTGCCAGTACCGGACTAGCGGGGCGGGATGAGCAGTTCTTC. It specifies CASTGLAGRDEQFF.

This chain uses TRBV10-1 with TRBJ1-1, with D hard to call. Germline lookup yields CDR1 WNHNN and CDR2 SYGVQD (reference sequence). The germline V and J ends were trimmed by 5 bases and 0 bases, with 7 bases remaining between them. This CDR3 has 13 residues. This CDR3 reads CASSFTMNTEAFF. The CDR3 DNA is TGCGCCAGCAGTTTTACTATGAACACTGAAGCTTTCTTT.

The V and J genes are TRBV28 and TRBJ1-2, with unresolved D. V lost 3 bases and J lost 6, with 14 bases in between. The germline V gene has CDR1 MDHEN and CDR2 SYDVKM. CDR3 length: 14 residues. CDR3 sequence (DNA): TGTGCCAGCAGTTTTGGGTCGGGAAAAGATGGCTACACCTTC. As protein: CASSFGSGKDGYTF.

The chain couples TRBV6-6 to TRBJ1-2, with no clear D. Germline CDR1 is MNHNY and CDR2 is SVGAGI (reference sequence). The CDR3 is 15 amino acids. Trimming left V 2 bases short and J 0 bases short, with 10 bases between. CDR3 sequence (DNA): TGTGCCAGCAGTTACACGGAGGAGGCTAACTATGGCTACACCTTC. Translating gives CASSYTEEANYGYTF.

The rearrangement uses TRBV5-1 and TRBJ1-3, with D hard to call. Germline CDR1 SGHRS, CDR2 YFSETQ. Trimming left V 3 bases short and J 4 bases short, with 14 bases between. This CDR3 spans 15 amino acids. The CDR3 sequence is CASSSAAGLGNTIYF. The CDR3 coding sequence is TGCGCCAGCAGCTCGGCGGCAGGCCTAGGAAACACCATATATTTT.

This clone was observed once. The rearrangement joins TRBV11-2 to TRBJ2-7; D is possibly TRBD2 (6 bases). Germline V gene data show CDR1 as SGHAT and CDR2 as FQNNGV. V lost 3 bases, J lost 7 bases, and 16 bases lay in between. The CDR3 sequence is 14 residues long. The CDR3 loop reads CASSLGTIGGEQYF. In nucleotides, the CDR3 is TGTGCCAGCAGCTTGGGGACCATTGGGGGGGAGCAGTACTTC.

This sequence joins TRBV30 and TRBJ2-5; TRBD1 is a possible D gene (6 bases). Trimming removed 4 bases from V and 5 bases from J, with 14 bases in between. This CDR3 has 13 residues. The V gene's germline CDR1 is GTSNPN and CDR2 SVGIG (reference sequence). The CDR3 DNA sequence: TGTGCCTGGAACCGACAGGTCGGTGAGACCCAGTACTTC. Translated: CAWNRQVGETQYF.

J is TRBJ1-4 and V is TRBV14, with TRBD1 identical over 9 bases. The CDR3 spans 17 residues. In germline, CDR1 is SGHDN, CDR2 FVKESK. Trimming at V came to 1 base and at J to 5 bases, leaving 8 bases not matched to a gene. The CDR3 bases are TGTGCCAGCAGCCAAGCCCGACCCGGGACAGGGAATGAAAAACTGTTTTTT. It translates to CASSQARPGTGNEKLFF. Supplemented by reference TRBV14 and TRBJ1-4, the full variable domain reads EAGVTQFPSHSVIEKGQTVTLRCDPISGHDNLYWYRRVMGKEIKFLLHFVKESKQDESGMPNNRFLAERTGGTYSTLKVQPAELEDSGVYFCASSQARPGTGNEKLFFGSGTQLSVL.

The chain couples TRBV5-1 to TRBJ1-4; 8 bases agree with TRBD1. Germline trimming cut 3 bases from V and 8 bases from J; bases unmatched to any gene: 6. There are 14 residues in the CDR3. CDR1 and CDR2 (germline): SGHRS, YFSETQ. The CDR3 coding sequence is TGCGCCAGCAGCTCCAGGGGGCGCCCGGAAAAACTGTTTTTT. Translating it yields CASSSRGRPEKLFF.

This CDR3 reads CASSPQGWGAEAFF. In DNA form, the CDR3 reads TGTGCCAGCTCACCACAAGGTTGGGGGGCTGAAGCTTTCTTT. The J gene is TRBJ1-1, the V gene TRBV18; D is perhaps TRBD1 (5 bases). The CDR3 runs to 14 residues. Germline CDR1 reads KGHSH; CDR2 reads LQKENI. The V end was cut by 1 base, the J end by 6 bases, with 12 bases between.

The V and J genes are TRBV7-2 and TRBJ2-3, with D perhaps matching TRBD1 (6 bases). Trimming cost V 1 base and J 6 bases, with 11 bases left between them. The CDR3 is 14 residues long. The V gene's germline CDR1 is SGHTA and CDR2 FQGNSA. This CDR3 is CASSLVGGTDTQYF. The CDR3 DNA is TGTGCCAGCAGCTTAGTAGGGGGAACCGATACGCAGTATTTT. Full variable domain (outside the CDR3, taken from reference TRBV7-2 and TRBJ2-3): GAGVSQSPSNKVTEKGKDVELRCDPISGHTALYWYRQSLGQGLEFLIYFQGNSAPDKSGLPSDRFSAERTGGSVSTLTIQRTQQEDSAVYLCASSLVGGTDTQYFGPGTRLTVL.

The chain combines TRBV6-1 with TRBJ2-7; 12 bases match TRBD2. Germline CDR1 reads MNHNS; CDR2 reads SASEGT. This CDR3 comprises 19 residues. V lost 2 bases to trimming and J lost 3 bases; unmatched junction nucleotides: 14. The CDR3 DNA reads TGTGCCAGCAGTGAACGGGACCGATGGACTAGCGGGAACCACTACGAGCAGTACTTC. Amino acid sequence: CASSERDRWTSGNHYEQYF.

The chain employs TRBV7-3 and TRBJ2-7, with 8 bases that match TRBD1. The CDR3 loop spans 16 amino acids. Germline V CDR1 and CDR2: SGHTA, FQGTGA. Trimming at V came to 5 bases and at J to 6 bases, leaving 15 bases not matched to a gene. CDR3 DNA sequence: TGTGCCAGCAGCGAACAACCGGGACAGGATTCTCTCGAGCAGTACTTC. The encoded protein is CASSEQPGQDSLEQYF.

Written as DNA, the CDR3 is TGTGCCAGCAGTCCGGGCGCAGGAATGGGGACCCAGTACTTC. Its translation is CASSPGAGMGTQYF. V usage is TRBV2 and J usage is TRBJ2-5; D not resolved. Trimming removed 5 bases at V and 7 bases at J, with 17 bases between. The CDR3 length is 14 residues. In germline, CDR1 is SNHLY, CDR2 FYNNEI. The full variable domain, completed using reference TRBV2 and TRBJ2-5, is EPEVTQTPSHQVTQMGQEVILRCVPISNHLYFYWYRQILGQKVEFLVSFYNNEISEKSEIFDDQFSVERPDGSNFTLKIRSTKLEDSAMYFCASSPGAGMGTQYFGPGTRLLVL.

The chain uses TRBV30 and TRBJ1-4, with 9 bases that match TRBD1. V was pared by 3 bases and J by 7 bases, with 6 bases of the junction left unmatched. Per germline, CDR1 GTSNPN and CDR2 SVGIG (reference sequence). The CDR3 totals 14 residues. The CDR3 DNA reads TGTGCCTGGAGGAGAGAGACAGGGGGTGAAAAACTGTTTTTT. This sequence encodes CAWRRETGGEKLFF.